One sample yielded the 15 T cell receptor beta chains listed below, sequenced in a study of T cell responses to AZD1222 COVID-19 vaccine. The table came from immunoSEQ multiplex PCR; TCRdb's copy has only in-frame clones and leaves some out. The sample has 90,000 to 120,000 clones; 90% to 95% are singletons. Sequenced here: peripheral blood, sampled 28 days after the second AZD1222 dose. Source of these receptors: an adult who received the AZD1222 COVID-19 vaccine.

The chain links TRBV7-6 to TRBJ2-1; 10 nucleotides match TRBD2. CDR1 and CDR2 from the germline V gene are SGHVS and FNYEAQ. V gave up 1 base and J gave up 5 bases; unmatched junction bases: 2. The CDR3 runs to 15 residues. The DNA for the CDR3 is TGTGCCAGCAGCTTAGAAGGACTAGCGGACAATGAGCAGTTCTTC. Protein: CASSLEGLADNEQFF.

The J gene is TRBJ1-5, the V gene TRBV3-1 (or the pseudogene TRBV3-2); weak D call: TRBD1 (5 bases). The CDR3 has 17 amino acids. Germline loops: CDR1 LGHDT, CDR2 YNNKEL (reference sequence). V was pared by 1 base and J by 2 bases, with 15 bases between. The CDR3 protein is CASSQGIGTAGNQPQHF. As DNA, the CDR3 is TGTGCCAGCAGCCAAGGTATCGGGACCGCTGGCAATCAGCCCCAGCATTTT.

This chain connects TRBV6-1 to TRBJ1-2; TRBD1 matches 7 bases. V shed 0 bases, J shed 4 bases, and the junction held 5 bases outside the gene matches. CDR1 MNHNS and CDR2 SASEGT come from the germline V gene. This CDR3 is built from 15 residues. Here the CDR3 reads CASSEADRISYGYTF. Here the CDR3 DNA reads TGTGCCAGCAGTGAAGCGGACAGGATCTCCTATGGCTACACCTTC.

The chain links TRBV19 to TRBJ2-5; D is possibly TRBD2 (7 bases). V was clipped by 3 bases and J by 1 base, with 18 bases between them. The CDR3 covers 17 residues. Germline loops: CDR1 LNHDA, CDR2 SQIVND (reference sequence). The CDR3 reads CASSMNPVAGAQETQYF. CDR3 DNA sequence: TGTGCCAGTAGTATGAACCCAGTGGCGGGGGCCCAAGAGACCCAGTACTTC. Variable domain in full (rest from reference TRBV19 and TRBJ2-5): DGGITQSPKYLFRKEGQNVTLSCEQNLNHDAMYWYRQDPGQGLRLIYYSQIVNDFQKGDIAEGYSVSREKKESFPLTVTSAQKNPTAFYLCASSMNPVAGAQETQYFGPGTRLLVL.

This clone was counted once. The chain is built from TRBV7-2 and TRBJ2-2; D could derive from TRBD1 or TRBD2 (5 bases each). The germline V gene encodes CDR1 SGHTA and CDR2 FQGNSA. The CDR3 is made up of 15 amino acids. Trimming shortened V by 0 bases and J by 3 bases, and 8 bases separated the two germline ends. CDR3 in amino acids: CASSLAGVHTGELFF. The CDR3 DNA reads as TGTGCCAGCAGCTTAGCGGGGGTGCACACCGGGGAGCTGTTTTTT.

This chain connects TRBV2 to TRBJ1-2; D unclear. Germline-derived CDR1 and CDR2 are SNHLY and FYNNEI. V lost 2 bases, J lost 4 bases, and 8 bases lay in between. This CDR3 spans 13 amino acids. The CDR3 spells CASSEWTGYGYTF. The CDR3 region has the DNA TGTGCCAGCAGTGAATGGACGGGCTATGGCTACACCTTC.

This clone was seen once. V is TRBV19 and J is TRBJ1-5; 7 positions match TRBD1. V shed 6 bases, J shed 16 bases, and the junction held 15 bases outside the gene matches. The CDR3 totals 13 residues. Germline CDR1 reads LNHDA; CDR2 reads SQIVND (reference sequence). CDR3 region: CASSQTGPPAKHF. The DNA of the CDR3 is TGTGCCAGTAGCCAGACAGGGCCCCCGGCGAAACATTTT.

This chain uses TRBV7-9 with TRBJ1-2; no clear D gene. This CDR3 is 13 amino acids long. V was cut by 5 bases and J by 4 bases, with 11 bases left in between. Germline CDR1 reads SEHNR; CDR2 reads FQNEAQ (reference sequence). CDR3 sequence reads: CASSEQSIYGYTF. DNA for the CDR3: TGTGCCAGCAGCGAACAATCGATCTATGGCTACACCTTC.

The chain couples TRBV11-3 to TRBJ2-2; D tentatively fits TRBD1 or TRBD2 (5 bases each). The CDR3 sequence is 15 residues long. Germline values: CDR1 SGHNT, CDR2 YENEEA. V was pared by 1 base and J by 5 bases, with 11 bases between. Here the CDR3 DNA reads TGTGCCAGCAGCTTAGTTGGGGGAAGTACCGGGGAGCTGTTTTTT. Translated: CASSLVGGSTGELFF.

The rearrangement links TRBV5-1 to TRBJ1-2, with D perhaps TRBD1 (5 bases). Germline-derived CDR1 and CDR2 are SGHRS and YFSETQ. V was clipped by 1 base and J by 3 bases, with 10 bases between them. The CDR3 is 14 amino acids. CDR3: CASSLMRGDYGYTF. The CDR3 DNA is TGCGCCAGCAGCTTGATGAGGGGTGACTATGGCTACACCTTC.

In this sample, this clone turned up once. This chain joins TRBV29-1 and TRBJ2-7, with TRBD1 as a possible D gene (6 bases). Germline V gene data show CDR1 as SQVTM and CDR2 as ANQGSEA. The CDR3 is 16 residues long. Trimming shortened V by 1 base and J by 0 bases, and 16 bases separated the two germline ends. CDR3 region: CSVEGSWGRSSYEQYF. Written as DNA, the CDR3 is TGCAGCGTTGAAGGGTCGTGGGGGCGTAGCTCCTACGAGCAGTACTTC.

J is TRBJ1-4 and V is TRBV5-4, with 8 bases fitting TRBD1. With V trimmed by 4 bases and J by 0 bases, 5 bases remained unmatched. CDR3 length equals 16 residues. The germline V gene encodes CDR1 SGHNT and CDR2 YYREEE (reference sequence). CDR3 sequence: CASSGGTGATNEKLFF. The CDR3 DNA reads as TGTGCCAGCAGCGGCGGGACAGGTGCAACTAATGAAAAACTGTTTTTT.

The V and J genes are TRBV6-5 and TRBJ2-2; D gene uncertain. V lost 8 bases and J 0 bases, leaving 7 bases between the germline ends. Germline-derived CDR1 and CDR2 are MNHEY and SVGAGI. The CDR3 is 13 amino acids. Here the CDR3 reads CASSPPNTGELFF. Here the CDR3 DNA reads TGTGCCAGCTCTCCTCCGAACACCGGGGAGCTGTTTTTT.

The V call is TRBV14, the J call TRBJ2-7; D unclear. This CDR3 comprises 15 residues. With 3 bases removed from V and 0 bases from J, the gap between germline ends came to 12 bases. Germline V gives CDR1 SGHDN, CDR2 FVKESK. CDR3 in amino acids: CASSQGFSFSYEQYF. CDR3 coding DNA: TGTGCCAGCAGCCAGGGATTCTCCTTCTCCTACGAGCAGTACTTC.

V gene TRBV6-5 combines with J gene TRBJ1-2; 10 positions agree with TRBD1. Germline loops: CDR1 MNHEY, CDR2 SVGAGI. The CDR3 length is 13 residues. Unmatched junction bases numbered 1, after V lost 1 base and J lost 8 bases. The CDR3 nucleotides are TGTGCCAGCAGTTACTGGGACAGGGGAGGCTACACCTTC. It specifies CASSYWDRGGYTF.